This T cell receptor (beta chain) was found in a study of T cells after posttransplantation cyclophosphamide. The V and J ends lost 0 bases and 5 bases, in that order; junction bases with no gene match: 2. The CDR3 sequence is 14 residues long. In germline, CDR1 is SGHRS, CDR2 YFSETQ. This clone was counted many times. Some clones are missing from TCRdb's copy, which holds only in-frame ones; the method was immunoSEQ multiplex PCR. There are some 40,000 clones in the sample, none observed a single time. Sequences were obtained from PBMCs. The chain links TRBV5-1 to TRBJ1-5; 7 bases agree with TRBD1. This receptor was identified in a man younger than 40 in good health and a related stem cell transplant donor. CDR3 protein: CASSLEGADQPQHF. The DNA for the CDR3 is TGCGCCAGCAGCTTGGAGGGGGCGGATCAGCCCCAGCATTTT.